A single sample gave rise to the 16 T cell receptor beta chains below, sequenced in a study of blood T cell repertoires in COVID-19 (dated by TCRdb to about 2020). Library preparation was by the immunoSEQ multiplex PCR assay. The table was pulled from immuneACCESS by TCRdb, which kept in-frame rearrangements only. Such tables lose some clones; where checked, under half of the loss comes from unresolved V genes, and the rest has no known cause. Across this sample there are 250,000 to 300,000 clones, with 85% to 90% seen only once. The ten largest clones add up to 2% to 2.5% of the sample. The sequenced sample consisted of PBMCs or T cells enriched from blood (not recorded which). These receptors all come from a woman in her fifties or sixties in a cohort exposed to, infected with or recovered from COVID-19 (not recorded which).

CDR3 residues: CASSAPSGLAGVYNEQFF. As DNA, the CDR3 is TGTGCCAGCAGTGCCCCCTCGGGGCTAGCGGGTGTCTACAATGAGCAGTTCTTC. The chain recombines TRBV25-1 with TRBJ2-1; 8 bases map to TRBD2. Germline lookup yields CDR1 MGHDK and CDR2 SYGVNS. The ends lost 4 bases at V and 3 bases at J; junction bases unmatched: 14. There are 18 residues in the CDR3.

The CDR3 protein is CASSPSSYNEQFF. The CDR3 region has the DNA TGTGCCAGCAGCCCCTCCAGCTACAATGAGCAGTTCTTC. J is TRBJ2-1 and V is TRBV7-2; no firm D call. This CDR3 has 13 residues. Trimming took off 5 bases at V and 3 bases at J, with 8 bases between the two ends. Germline CDR1 and CDR2: SGHTA and FQGNSA. The full variable domain, rest sourced from reference TRBV7-2 and TRBJ2-1, is GAGVSQSPSNKVTEKGKDVELRCDPISGHTALYWYRQSLGQGLEFLIYFQGNSAPDKSGLPSDRFSAERTGGSVSTLTIQRTQQEDSAVYLCASSPSSYNEQFFGPGTRLTVL.

V is TRBV19 and J is TRBJ1-5; 9 nucleotides match TRBD1. This CDR3 is built from 15 residues. Germline V lookup: CDR1 LNHDA, CDR2 SQIVND (reference sequence). The ends lost 5 bases at V and 4 bases at J; junction bases unmatched: 6. The CDR3 nucleotides are TGTGCCAGTAGTGCGGGACAGGGTGGGAATCAGCCCCAGCATTTT. It translates to CASSAGQGGNQPQHF.

The rearrangement uses TRBV7-9 and TRBJ2-5, with TRBD2 matching over 7 bases. Trimming at V came to 1 base and at J to 4 bases, leaving 6 bases not matched to a gene. Germline CDR1 SEHNR, CDR2 FQNEAQ (reference sequence). The CDR3 has 15 amino acids. Written as DNA, the CDR3 is TGTGCCAGCAGCTTAGTACAGCGGGATAGAGAGACCCAGTACTTC. Its protein product is CASSLVQRDRETQYF.

About this clone itself: A read error may produce the germline difference seen at one junction end. The chain is built from TRBV5-6 and TRBJ2-3; a possible D gene is TRBD1 (6 bases). The CDR3 runs to 13 residues. Looked up from germline, CDR1 is SGHDT and CDR2 is YYEEEE. Written as DNA, the CDR3 is TGTGCCAGCCAGGGGATAAGCACAGATACGCGGTATTTT. Amino acid sequence: CASQGISTDTRYF.

V is TRBV7-2 and J is TRBJ1-5; no clear D. V was trimmed by 0 bases and J by 5 bases, leaving 5 bases between them. The germline gives CDR1 SGHTA, CDR2 FQGNSA. This CDR3 comprises 13 residues. The CDR3 sequence is CASSLAVYQPQHF. As DNA, the CDR3 is TGTGCCAGCAGCTTAGCCGTTTATCAGCCCCAGCATTTT.

J is TRBJ2-3 and V is TRBV5-1; 11 nucleotides agree with TRBD2. V trimming: 0 bases; J trimming: 7 bases; junction bases outside the gene matches: 4. Germline CDR1 reads SGHRS; CDR2 reads YFSETQ. CDR3 length equals 15 residues. The CDR3 DNA is TGCGCCAGCAGCTTGGATACTAGCGGGAGAAATACGCAGTATTTT. The encoded protein is CASSLDTSGRNTQYF.

This rearrangement joins TRBV7-2 to TRBJ2-1; 9 nucleotides align to TRBD1. Germline-derived CDR1 and CDR2 are SGHTA and FQGNSA. The CDR3 spans 15 residues. V was clipped by 5 bases and J by 3 bases; unmatched bases: 5. For the CDR3, the DNA is TGTGCCAGCAGCGTACAGGGGGCTTACTACAATGAGCAGTTCTTC. It translates to CASSVQGAYYNEQFF.

This clone appeared a few times. The rearrangement uses TRBV24-1 and TRBJ2-6; D unresolved. This CDR3 contains 16 residues. With 3 bases removed from V and 0 bases from J, the gap between germline ends came to 8 bases. Germline V gene sequence: CDR1 KGHDR, CDR2 SFDVKD. The CDR3 coding sequence is TGTGCCACCAGTGATGCGCACTACTCTGGGGCCAACGTCCTGACTTTC. Its protein product is CATSDAHYSGANVLTF.

This chain connects TRBV4-3 to TRBJ2-1; 7 positions match TRBD2. Germline loops: CDR1 LGHNA, CDR2 YSLEER. V lost 5 bases, J lost 1 base, and 5 bases stayed unmatched. The CDR3 spans 15 residues. The CDR3 here is CASSRGGRSYNEQFF. The CDR3 DNA follows: TGCGCCAGCAGCAGAGGCGGGAGATCCTACAATGAGCAGTTCTTC.

The sample holds one count of this clone. The rearrangement links TRBV7-6 to TRBJ2-2, with TRBD2 matching over 9 bases. Germline lookup yields CDR1 SGHVS and CDR2 FNYEAQ. With V trimmed by 6 bases and J by 2 bases, 7 bases remained unmatched. The CDR3 loop spans 16 amino acids. The CDR3 coding sequence is TGTGCCAGCAGGGGCGGTAGCGGGAGTAACACCGGGGAGCTGTTTTTT. The encoded protein is CASRGGSGSNTGELFF. Full variable domain (rest looked up from reference TRBV7-6 and TRBJ2-2): GAGVSQSPRYKVTKRGQDVALRCDPISGHVSLYWYRQALGQGPEFLTYFNYEAQQDKSGLPNDRFSAERPEGSISTLTIQRTEQRDSAMYRCASRGGSGSNTGELFFGEGSRLTVL.

The rearrangement joins TRBV28 to TRBJ2-7, with 8 bases lining up with TRBD1. Germline loops: CDR1 MDHEN, CDR2 SYDVKM. This CDR3 contains 15 residues. Germline trimming cut 6 bases from V and 5 bases from J; bases unmatched to any gene: 12. CDR3 region: CASSTSRGLRNEQYF. CDR3 DNA sequence: TGTGCCAGCAGCACTTCCAGGGGGCTCAGAAACGAGCAGTACTTC.

The chain recombines TRBV7-9 with TRBJ1-1; TRBD1 matches at 7 bases. CDR1 and CDR2 from the germline V gene are SEHNR and FQNEAQ (reference sequence). CDR3 length: 14 amino acids. The junction had 9 bases not matched to a gene; V was cut back by 5 bases and J by 6 bases. The CDR3 coding sequence is TGTGCCAGCAGCCCCCAGGGGGTGAGCGCTGAAGCTTTCTTT. Its protein is CASSPQGVSAEAFF.

The chain employs TRBV5-1 and TRBJ2-1, with 9 positions matching TRBD1. Germline V CDR1 and CDR2: SGHRS, YFSETQ. V was clipped by 4 bases and J by 5 bases; unmatched bases: 7. The CDR3 is made up of 15 amino acids. CDR3 nucleotide sequence: TGCGCCAGCAGCCATACAGGGGGCTTCAACAATGAGCAGTTCTTC. Translation gives CASSHTGGFNNEQFF.

The chain uses TRBV24-1 and TRBJ2-2; a weak D match, TRBD1 (5 bases). The CDR3 spans 15 residues. The V gene lost 1 base and the J gene lost 6 bases, with 11 bases spanning the gap. The germline gives CDR1 KGHDR, CDR2 SFDVKD. CDR3 sequence (DNA): TGTGCCACCAGTGATTTCCAGGGAAGGTCCGGGGAGCTGTTTTTT. Translation gives CATSDFQGRSGELFF.

The chain joins TRBV28 to TRBJ1-2; D is uncertain. The CDR3 extends over 15 amino acids. Germline V gene data show CDR1 as MDHEN and CDR2 as SYDVKM. The V end lost 5 bases, the J end lost 2 bases, and 15 bases lay between the germline ends. The CDR3, as DNA: TGTGCCAGCAGTGGGTCACGGCAGCGGAACTATGGCTACACCTTC. Its protein is CASSGSRQRNYGYTF.